This is a list of T cell receptor beta chains from one sample in a study of OX40 agonist ivuxolimab in advanced cancers. Only in-frame clones appear in the TCRdb table, and some are missing; sequencing was by immunoSEQ multiplex PCR. The profile shows approximately 60,000 clones, 84% of them singletons. The input for sequencing was CD4+ or CD8+ T cells sorted from blood, taken in a trial of the OX40 agonist ivuxolimab. The receptors stem from an adult with an advanced solid tumor such as melanoma, head and neck, liver or kidney cancer. The CDR3 runs from the conserved cysteine through the conserved F or W. The D gene is left open where the match is weak. Clone size is given for some rows only: seen once, a few or many times, or a class if the clone is expanded.

d_call: NA; v_call: TRBV30; clone_size: few; j_call: TRBJ1-2; cdr3_nt: TGTGCCTGGAGTAGGAGAGTCACCTATGGCTACACCTTC; cdr3_aa: CAWSRRVTYGYTF
d_call: NA; v_call: TRBV18; clone_size: NA; j_call: TRBJ2-5; cdr3_nt: TGTGCCAGCTCACTAGGGGTGGAAGAGACCCAGTACTTC; cdr3_aa: CASSLGVEETQYF
d_call: NA; v_call: TRBV11-3; clone_size: NA; j_call: TRBJ2-2; cdr3_nt: TGTGCCAGCAGCTCCCCTGGTAGGGCGAACACCGGGGAGCTGTTTTTT; cdr3_aa: CASSSPGRANTGELFF
d_call: TRBD2; v_call: TRBV7-2; clone_size: NA; j_call: TRBJ2-2; cdr3_nt: TGTGCCAGCAGCTCTAGACTAGCGGGTGGTAGCGGGGAGCTGTTTTTT; cdr3_aa: CASSSRLAGGSGELFF
d_call: NA; v_call: TRBV29-1; clone_size: once; j_call: TRBJ1-1; cdr3_nt: TGCAGCGGAAACACAGGGAGCACTGAAGCTTTCTTT; cdr3_aa: CSGNTGSTEAFF
d_call: TRBD2; v_call: TRBV6-1; clone_size: few; j_call: TRBJ2-7; cdr3_nt: TGTGCCAGCAGTGATCCCGGGACTACTAGCTCCTACGAGCAGTACTTC; cdr3_aa: CASSDPGTTSSYEQYF
d_call: NA; v_call: TRBV20-1; clone_size: once; j_call: TRBJ2-1; cdr3_nt: TGCAGTGCTGGGGTTGAGCAGTTCTTC; cdr3_aa: CSAGVEQFF
d_call: NA; v_call: TRBV11-2; clone_size: NA; j_call: TRBJ2-3; cdr3_nt: TGTGCCAGCACGCGAATCGGGAGCGCGGATACGCAGTATTTT; cdr3_aa: CASTRIGSADTQYF
d_call: TRBD1; v_call: TRBV19; clone_size: NA; j_call: TRBJ2-5; cdr3_nt: TGTGCCAGTAGACCTGACAGGGGAACCCAGTACTTC; cdr3_aa: CASRPDRGTQYF
d_call: TRBD2; v_call: TRBV10-3; clone_size: once; j_call: TRBJ2-7; cdr3_nt: TGTGCCATCAGTGCTGGAGCGGGGTTGACCTACGAGCAGTACTTC; cdr3_aa: CAISAGAGLTYEQYF
d_call: NA; v_call: TRBV5-4; clone_size: NA; j_call: TRBJ1-1; cdr3_nt: TGTGCCAGCAGCCCAGGGACGGTGAACACTGAAGCTTTCTTT; cdr3_aa: CASSPGTVNTEAFF
d_call: TRBD2; v_call: TRBV5-1; clone_size: NA; j_call: TRBJ2-1; cdr3_nt: TGCGCCAGCAGCTTGGCCGCGGTAGCGGGAGGGCCCCGTGAGCAGTTCTTC; cdr3_aa: CASSLAAVAGGPREQFF
d_call: TRBD1; v_call: TRBV4-2; clone_size: NA; j_call: TRBJ2-3; cdr3_nt: TGTGCCAGCAGCCTAGACAGGGGGGAGGTAGATACGCAGTATTTT; cdr3_aa: CASSLDRGEVDTQYF
d_call: TRBD2; v_call: TRBV5-4; clone_size: NA; j_call: TRBJ2-3; cdr3_nt: TGTGCCAGCAGGTTAGCGGGAGGGGCGGATACGCAGTATTTT; cdr3_aa: CASRLAGGADTQYF
d_call: NA; v_call: TRBV7-2; clone_size: NA; j_call: TRBJ2-2; cdr3_nt: TGTGCCAGCAGCTCCTATAACACCGGGGAGCTGTTTTTT; cdr3_aa: CASSSYNTGELFF
d_call: NA; v_call: TRBV6-1; clone_size: once; j_call: TRBJ1-1; cdr3_nt: TGTGCCACCCTGGGCCTGACAGGCAACACTGAAGCTTTCTTT; cdr3_aa: CATLGLTGNTEAFF
d_call: NA; v_call: TRBV5-4; clone_size: NA; j_call: TRBJ1-1; cdr3_nt: TGTGCCAGCAGCTCGGGGCGGTCACACCCGAACACTGAAGCTTTCTTT; cdr3_aa: CASSSGRSHPNTEAFF
d_call: TRBD2; v_call: TRBV30; clone_size: NA; j_call: TRBJ2-5; cdr3_nt: TGTGCCTGGGTTGCCCGACTAGCGGGAGGGGGTCAAGAGACCCAGTACTTC; cdr3_aa: CAWVARLAGGGQETQYF
d_call: TRBD1; v_call: TRBV4-3; clone_size: once; j_call: TRBJ1-2; cdr3_nt: TGCGCCAGCAGCCAAGAGGCGGGGACAGGCTCCTATGGCTACACCTTC; cdr3_aa: CASSQEAGTGSYGYTF
d_call: TRBD2; v_call: TRBV11-3; clone_size: NA; j_call: TRBJ2-1; cdr3_nt: TGTGCCAGCAGAGTAGTAGCGGGGAACAATGAGCAGTTCTTC; cdr3_aa: CASRVVAGNNEQFF
d_call: NA; v_call: TRBV18; clone_size: NA; j_call: TRBJ1-2; cdr3_nt: TGTGCCAGCTCCCCTAGGGGCTATGGCTACACCTTC; cdr3_aa: CASSPRGYGYTF
d_call: NA; v_call: TRBV18; clone_size: NA; j_call: TRBJ2-5; cdr3_nt: TGTGCCAGCTCAAAGAATGGTGAGGAGACCCAGTACTTC; cdr3_aa: CASSKNGEETQYF
d_call: TRBD1; v_call: TRBV5-4; clone_size: NA; j_call: TRBJ1-4; cdr3_nt: TGTGCCAGCAGCGTGAAGGGGGCTGTGGGAACTAATGAAAAACTGTTTTTT; cdr3_aa: CASSVKGAVGTNEKLFF
d_call: NA; v_call: TRBV29-1; clone_size: NA; j_call: TRBJ1-2; cdr3_nt: TGCAGCGTTGAAGGATTAGTAGCTAACTATGGCTACACCTTC; cdr3_aa: CSVEGLVANYGYTF
d_call: TRBD1; v_call: TRBV9; clone_size: NA; j_call: TRBJ1-2; cdr3_nt: TGTGCCAGCAGCGTAGACGGACAGGGTGGCTACACCTTC; cdr3_aa: CASSVDGQGGYTF
d_call: NA; v_call: TRBV6-1; clone_size: NA; j_call: TRBJ1-3; cdr3_nt: TGTGCCAGCAGACAGGTTACCCTCTCTGGAAACACCATATATTTT; cdr3_aa: CASRQVTLSGNTIYF
d_call: NA; v_call: TRBV5-1; clone_size: NA; j_call: TRBJ2-7; cdr3_nt: TGCGCCAGCAGCTTCAGTGGGGGTCAAGAGCAGTACTTC; cdr3_aa: CASSFSGGQEQYF
d_call: TRBD1; v_call: TRBV5-4; clone_size: once; j_call: TRBJ2-7; cdr3_nt: TGTGCCAGCAGCTTGTCAGGGGGATCCTACGAGCAGTACTTC; cdr3_aa: CASSLSGGSYEQYF
d_call: TRBD2; v_call: TRBV5-4; clone_size: few; j_call: TRBJ2-5; cdr3_nt: TGTGCCAGCAGCTTGGGCGGGGCTAGCGGGGTCGAGACCCAGTACTTC; cdr3_aa: CASSLGGASGVETQYF
d_call: TRBD1; v_call: TRBV11-1; clone_size: NA; j_call: TRBJ2-5; cdr3_nt: TGTGCCAGCAGCCCGAATGGACAGGTGGGGACCCAGTACTTC; cdr3_aa: CASSPNGQVGTQYF
d_call: TRBD2; v_call: TRBV5-1; clone_size: few; j_call: TRBJ2-2; cdr3_nt: TGCGCCAGCAGCCCTCGGGGGGAGCTTAACACCGGGGAGCTGTTTTTT; cdr3_aa: CASSPRGELNTGELFF
d_call: NA; v_call: TRBV9; clone_size: NA; j_call: TRBJ2-7; cdr3_nt: TGTGCCAGCAGCGTCACAGGATCCTACGAGCAGTACTTC; cdr3_aa: CASSVTGSYEQYF
d_call: TRBD1; v_call: TRBV12-5; clone_size: NA; j_call: TRBJ1-2; cdr3_nt: TGTGCTAGTGGTTTGGGGGACAGGGGATTGGGAGCATATGGCTACACCTTC; cdr3_aa: CASGLGDRGLGAYGYTF
d_call: NA; v_call: TRBV12-5; clone_size: NA; j_call: TRBJ2-5; cdr3_nt: TGTGCTAGTGCCACGGGTAGCGCCTCGGACCGGGAGACCCAGTACTTC; cdr3_aa: CASATGSASDRETQYF
d_call: TRBD2; v_call: TRBV4-2; clone_size: NA; j_call: TRBJ2-1; cdr3_nt: TGTGCCAGCAGCCTTGCGACTAGCCGCGGACAGTTCTTC; cdr3_aa: CASSLATSRGQFF
d_call: NA; v_call: TRBV29-1; clone_size: few; j_call: TRBJ2-7; cdr3_nt: TGCAGCGCTGCGGGAACAGGGGCCTACGAGCAGTACTTC; cdr3_aa: CSAAGTGAYEQYF
d_call: TRBD1; v_call: TRBV7-2; clone_size: NA; j_call: TRBJ2-7; cdr3_nt: TGTGCCAGCAGGGGACAGGGGGCCATTGGCGAGCAGTACTTC; cdr3_aa: CASRGQGAIGEQYF
d_call: NA; v_call: TRBV29-1; clone_size: NA; j_call: TRBJ2-7; cdr3_nt: TGCAGCGTTGTACAGAGATCCTACGAGCAGTACTTC; cdr3_aa: CSVVQRSYEQYF
d_call: TRBD2; v_call: TRBV6-5; clone_size: NA; j_call: TRBJ2-1; cdr3_nt: TGTGCCAGCAGTTACAGAGCGGGAGGGCCTAATGAGCAGTTCTTC; cdr3_aa: CASSYRAGGPNEQFF
d_call: NA; v_call: TRBV5-4; clone_size: NA; j_call: TRBJ2-5; cdr3_nt: TGTGCCAGCAGCTTGGGCAGACAAGAGACCCAGTACTTC; cdr3_aa: CASSLGRQETQYF
d_call: TRBD2; v_call: TRBV2; clone_size: NA; j_call: TRBJ2-3; cdr3_nt: TGTGCCAGCAGTCCCCTACTAGCGGCAGATACGCAGTATTTT; cdr3_aa: CASSPLLAADTQYF
d_call: NA; v_call: TRBV7-2; clone_size: NA; j_call: TRBJ1-6; cdr3_nt: TGTGCCAGCAGCTTGAATCCAACGGCCTATCCCCTCCACTTT; cdr3_aa: CASSLNPTAYPLHF
d_call: NA; v_call: TRBV5-6; clone_size: NA; j_call: TRBJ2-7; cdr3_nt: TGTGCCACCCAGCGGAGGGGAGGGGGCCCCTACGAGCAGTACTTC; cdr3_aa: CATQRRGGGPYEQYF
d_call: TRBD1; v_call: TRBV7-2; clone_size: NA; j_call: TRBJ1-2; cdr3_nt: TGTGCCAGCAGTCAACCGGGACAGGGGGGAGGCTACACCTTC; cdr3_aa: CASSQPGQGGGYTF
d_call: NA; v_call: TRBV4-1; clone_size: NA; j_call: TRBJ2-6; cdr3_nt: TGCGCCAGCAGCCGAACTACCCCTCGTGCAGGCACCCCGTCTGGGGCCAACGTCCTGACTTTC; cdr3_aa: CASSRTTPRAGTPSGANVLTF
d_call: NA; v_call: TRBV19; clone_size: NA; j_call: TRBJ1-2; cdr3_nt: TGTGCCAGTAGGCCGACCGTAACCCCGGGCTACACCTTC; cdr3_aa: CASRPTVTPGYTF
d_call: NA; v_call: TRBV7-9; clone_size: NA; j_call: TRBJ2-3; cdr3_nt: TGTGCCAGCAGCCCGGGACTCTACACAGATACGCAGTATTTT; cdr3_aa: CASSPGLYTDTQYF
d_call: TRBD1; v_call: TRBV6-6; clone_size: NA; j_call: TRBJ2-3; cdr3_nt: TGTGCCAGCAGTAAGACAGGGGCAGATACGCAGTATTTT; cdr3_aa: CASSKTGADTQYF
d_call: NA; v_call: TRBV5-1; clone_size: once; j_call: TRBJ2-7; cdr3_nt: TGCGCCAGCAGCCAATCCTACGAGCAGTACTTC; cdr3_aa: CASSQSYEQYF
d_call: NA; v_call: TRBV9; clone_size: NA; j_call: TRBJ2-1; cdr3_nt: TGTGCCAGCAGCGTAGGCAAAGCCTACAATGAGCAGTTCTTC; cdr3_aa: CASSVGKAYNEQFF
d_call: NA; v_call: TRBV7-1; clone_size: NA; j_call: TRBJ2-3; cdr3_nt: TGTGCCAGCAGCTTAGTTGGGGGGGCCCAATCAGATACGCAGTATTTT; cdr3_aa: CASSLVGGAQSDTQYF
d_call: TRBD1; v_call: TRBV10-3; clone_size: NA; j_call: TRBJ2-1; cdr3_nt: TGTGCCATCAGTGAGAAGGGGGCCCTATCGAATGAGCAGTTCTTC; cdr3_aa: CAISEKGALSNEQFF
d_call: NA; v_call: TRBV5-1; clone_size: NA; j_call: TRBJ1-1; cdr3_nt: TGCGCCAGCAGCTCCCCGACAGAAGGGACTGAAGCTTTCTTT; cdr3_aa: CASSSPTEGTEAFF
d_call: NA; v_call: TRBV11-2; clone_size: NA; j_call: TRBJ1-2; cdr3_nt: TGTGCCAGCAGCTTAGATTGGGCAGCTGGCTACACCTTC; cdr3_aa: CASSLDWAAGYTF
d_call: NA; v_call: TRBV6-1; clone_size: once; j_call: TRBJ1-1; cdr3_nt: TGTGCCAGCAGTCTAGTCGTCGCTGAAGCTTTCTTT; cdr3_aa: CASSLVVAEAFF
d_call: NA; v_call: TRBV6-6; clone_size: NA; j_call: TRBJ2-7; cdr3_nt: TGTGCCAGCAGTTTCCTTTGGGGAGCCTCCTCCTACGAGCAGTACTTC; cdr3_aa: CASSFLWGASSYEQYF
d_call: NA; v_call: TRBV5-1; clone_size: NA; j_call: TRBJ1-5; cdr3_nt: TGCGCCAGCAGCTTGGACAGTTATAGCAATCAGCCCCAGCATTTT; cdr3_aa: CASSLDSYSNQPQHF